A selection of T cell receptor beta chains follows, all from one sample in a study of blood T cells in healthy people across ages. One entry per CDR3 protein, called by TCRdb with MiXCR from the 5' RACE reads. The sample yields roughly 1,800,000 distinct CDR3 sequences, around half seen once. Sequencing used blood. The receptors stem from a woman in her thirties or forties in good health. Both conserved end residues are part of each CDR3. Each record gives: clone size, V gene, D gene, J gene, CDR3 DNA, CDR3 protein. The D gene is left open where the match is weak. Rows give clone size only sometimes, using once, few, many, or a class for an expanded clone.

abundance: few
v_gene: TRBV20-1
d_gene: .
j_gene: TRBJ2-3
CDR3nt: TGCAGTGCTAGAGTCGGTCGGCCCCCCGATACGCAGTATTTT
CDR3aa: CSARVGRPPDTQYF

abundance: .
v_gene: TRBV29-1
d_gene: .
j_gene: TRBJ2-6
CDR3nt: TGCAGCGGTAGGGGCGCTGGGGCCAACGTCCTGACTTTC
CDR3aa: CSGRGAGANVLTF

abundance: .
v_gene: TRBV4-2
d_gene: .
j_gene: TRBJ1-2
CDR3nt: TGTGCCAGCAGCCAAGATCTGGGCAGGACGTACTATGGCTACACCTTC
CDR3aa: CASSQDLGRTYYGYTF

abundance: .
v_gene: TRBV20-1
d_gene: TRBD1
j_gene: TRBJ2-3
CDR3nt: TGCAGTGCTAGAGATTCCGGGACAGCACTCACCCGAGATACGCAGTATTTT
CDR3aa: CSARDSGTALTRDTQYF

abundance: few
v_gene: TRBV4-3
d_gene: .
j_gene: TRBJ1-2
CDR3nt: TGCGCCAGCAGCCACATTAGCCGGGGGTCCTCCTATGGCTACACCTTC
CDR3aa: CASSHISRGSSYGYTF

abundance: .
v_gene: TRBV21-1
d_gene: .
j_gene: TRBJ2-5
CDR3nt: TGTGCCAGCAGCAGACGACATAGGGTTACAGCTGGGACCCAGTACTTC
CDR3aa: CASSRRHRVTAGTQYF

abundance: few
v_gene: TRBV12-3/TRBV12-4
d_gene: .
j_gene: TRBJ1-2
CDR3nt: TGTGCCAGCAGTTCATGGGACCTAGCCTATGGCTACACCTTC
CDR3aa: CASSSWDLAYGYTF

abundance: .
v_gene: TRBV7-2
d_gene: .
j_gene: TRBJ2-7
CDR3nt: TGTGCCAGCAGCAAGGGCGGAGGGCAGCCCTACGAGCAGTACTTC
CDR3aa: CASSKGGGQPYEQYF

abundance: once
v_gene: TRBV9
d_gene: TRBD2
j_gene: TRBJ2-3
CDR3nt: TGTGCCAGCAGCGGAGCAAGACTAGCGGGGGGGAGAAATACGCAGTATTTT
CDR3aa: CASSGARLAGGRNTQYF

abundance: few
v_gene: TRBV10-3
d_gene: TRBD1
j_gene: TRBJ1-1
CDR3nt: TGTGCCATCGCTTCCCAGGGGGCCACGGAGAGCGCTTTCTTT
CDR3aa: CAIASQGATESAFF

abundance: few
v_gene: TRBV7-2
d_gene: TRBD2
j_gene: TRBJ2-1
CDR3nt: TGTGCCAGCAGCTCAGAGCCTAGCGGGGGGGGCTACAATGAGCAGTTCTTC
CDR3aa: CASSSEPSGGGYNEQFF

abundance: few
v_gene: TRBV6-6
d_gene: .
j_gene: TRBJ2-7
CDR3nt: TGTGCCAGCAGCGTCCCAGGGTCCAGGGAGCAGTACTTC
CDR3aa: CASSVPGSREQYF

abundance: few
v_gene: TRBV20-1
d_gene: .
j_gene: TRBJ2-6
CDR3nt: TGCAGTGCTAGACTTGAAGGGGCCAACGTCCTGACTTTC
CDR3aa: CSARLEGANVLTF

abundance: few
v_gene: TRBV4-2
d_gene: .
j_gene: TRBJ2-1
CDR3nt: TGTGCCAGCAGCCGCCCTCAAAAAGGGGATGGTTACAATGAGCAGTTCTTC
CDR3aa: CASSRPQKGDGYNEQFF

abundance: .
v_gene: TRBV20-1
d_gene: .
j_gene: TRBJ2-3
CDR3nt: TGCAGTGCTAGCTTTGGCGGAGGTTACACAGATACGCAGTATTTT
CDR3aa: CSASFGGGYTDTQYF

abundance: few
v_gene: TRBV20-1
d_gene: .
j_gene: TRBJ2-3
CDR3nt: TGCAGTGCTAGAGATCATCTGACCCCAGCTGGCACAGATACGCAGTATTTT
CDR3aa: CSARDHLTPAGTDTQYF

abundance: .
v_gene: TRBV7-2
d_gene: .
j_gene: TRBJ2-7
CDR3nt: TGTGCCAGCAGCCTACGGATCACAGGGACGTACAATGAGCAGTACTTC
CDR3aa: CASSLRITGTYNEQYF

abundance: .
v_gene: TRBV24-1
d_gene: TRBD2
j_gene: TRBJ2-5
CDR3nt: TGTGCCACCAGTGATTGGCAAGCGGGGAGCCAAGAGACCCAGTACTTC
CDR3aa: CATSDWQAGSQETQYF

abundance: few
v_gene: TRBV7-2
d_gene: .
j_gene: TRBJ1-2
CDR3nt: TGTGCCAGCAGCACCACAGGGTTCATATATGGCTACACCTTC
CDR3aa: CASSTTGFIYGYTF

abundance: .
v_gene: TRBV20-1
d_gene: TRBD2
j_gene: TRBJ2-3
CDR3nt: TGCAGTGCTGGGCTGCGGGGGGGCAGGACAGATACGCAGTATTTT
CDR3aa: CSAGLRGGRTDTQYF

abundance: few
v_gene: TRBV29-1
d_gene: .
j_gene: TRBJ2-1
CDR3nt: TGCAGCGCCAAGACAGGCTACAATGAGCAGTTCTTC
CDR3aa: CSAKTGYNEQFF

abundance: .
v_gene: TRBV12-3/TRBV12-4
d_gene: .
j_gene: TRBJ1-2
CDR3nt: TGTGCCAGCAGTTTGCACTCAGGGGATATCTATGGCTACACCTTC
CDR3aa: CASSLHSGDIYGYTF

abundance: once
v_gene: TRBV12-3/TRBV12-4
d_gene: .
j_gene: TRBJ2-5
CDR3nt: TGTGCCAGCAGTTTAGGGAGGACAGAGGGCTCTCCTCTCCCAAAAGAGACCCAGTACTTC
CDR3aa: CASSLGRTEGSPLPKETQYF

abundance: .
v_gene: TRBV20-1
d_gene: .
j_gene: TRBJ1-1
CDR3nt: TGCAGTGCTAGAGCAGGGTCTGGGGACACTGAAGCTTTCTTT
CDR3aa: CSARAGSGDTEAFF

abundance: few
v_gene: TRBV29-1
d_gene: .
j_gene: TRBJ2-1
CDR3nt: TGCAATGCCAAGGGAACGGGCTCCTACAATGAGCAGTTCTTC
CDR3aa: CNAKGTGSYNEQFF

abundance: few
v_gene: TRBV7-2
d_gene: .
j_gene: TRBJ2-6
CDR3nt: TGTGCCAGCAGCTTAGAATTGAGCTCTGGGGCCAACGTCCTGACTTTC
CDR3aa: CASSLELSSGANVLTF

abundance: .
v_gene: TRBV12-3/TRBV12-4
d_gene: .
j_gene: TRBJ1-2
CDR3nt: TGTGCTAGCAGGGCCCGGGACAATAACTATGGCTACACCTTC
CDR3aa: CASRARDNNYGYTF